Listed below are T cell receptor beta chains from one sample, sequenced in a study of T cell changes during pregnancy in multiple sclerosis. Sequencing was performed with immunoSEQ multiplex PCR; in TCRdb, only in-frame clones are kept and a portion is missing. The sample shows roughly 60,000 clones, roughly nine tenths of them seen only once. Sequencing was performed on peripheral blood, taken before pregnancy. The receptors originated from a female donor with multiple sclerosis, enrolled in a pregnancy study. Both conserved end residues are part of each CDR3. Fields, in order: V gene, D gene, clone size, J gene, CDR3 length, CDR3 protein, CDR3 DNA. The D gene is left open where the match is weak. Clone size is stated in some rows and not others, as once, few, many or a class when expanded.

TRBV5-1	.	few	TRBJ1-6	16	CASSLDAGSYNSPLHF	TGCGCCAGCAGCTTGGATGCAGGGTCCTATAATTCACCCCTCCACTTT
TRBV7-2	TRBD1	.	TRBJ1-5	16	CASSLAGGGVDQPQHF	TGTGCCAGCAGCTTAGCAGGGGGCGGGGTTGATCAGCCCCAGCATTTT
TRBV29-1	.	.	TRBJ1-2	12	CSVEDWPQGYTF	TGCAGCGTTGAAGATTGGCCGCAGGGCTACACCTTC
TRBV4-2	TRBD2	.	TRBJ2-4	18	CASSQDGGGEIAKNIQYF	TGTGCCAGCAGCCAAGATGGTGGGGGGGAGATAGCCAAAAACATTCAGTACTTC
TRBV6-6	.	.	TRBJ1-1	12	CASNYEDTEAFF	TGTGCCAGCAACTACGAGGACACTGAAGCTTTCTTT
TRBV12-5	.	once	TRBJ2-1	18	CASGLVGSRGRAYNEQFF	TGTGCTAGTGGTTTGGTAGGGTCGCGGGGTAGGGCCTACAATGAGCAGTTCTTC
TRBV19	.	.	TRBJ1-5	14	CASSILGLTQPQHF	TGTGCCAGTAGTATTTTGGGGCTCACTCAGCCCCAGCATTTT
TRBV4-2	TRBD1	.	TRBJ2-5	16	CASSQNRQGGLETQYF	TGTGCCAGCAGTCAGAATAGACAGGGGGGATTAGAGACCCAGTACTTC
TRBV6-5	.	.	TRBJ2-1	14	CATGPGETYNEQFF	TGTGCCACCGGACCGGGGGAAACCTACAATGAGCAGTTCTTC
TRBV18	TRBD1	few	TRBJ1-5	15	CASSPTRGGNQPQHF	TGTGCCAGCTCACCTACCAGGGGGGGCAATCAGCCCCAGCATTTT
TRBV29-1	TRBD1	.	TRBJ2-7	14	CSVVDRGQSYEQYF	TGCAGCGTTGTTGACAGGGGGCAATCCTACGAGCAGTACTTC
TRBV9	TRBD1	.	TRBJ2-3	15	CASSVGGQVSDTQYF	TGTGCCAGCAGCGTAGGGGGACAGGTTTCAGATACGCAGTATTTT
TRBV7-9	TRBD2	.	TRBJ2-3	15	CASSQQRGATDTQYF	TGTGCCAGCAGCCAACAGCGGGGGGCCACAGATACGCAGTATTTT
TRBV2	.	.	TRBJ1-2	12	CASRALNYGYTF	TGTGCCAGCAGGGCCCTTAACTATGGCTACACCTTC
TRBV5-6	.	.	TRBJ2-7	13	CASRSGSFYEQYF	TGTGCCAGCAGGTCCGGGTCTTTCTACGAGCAGTACTTC